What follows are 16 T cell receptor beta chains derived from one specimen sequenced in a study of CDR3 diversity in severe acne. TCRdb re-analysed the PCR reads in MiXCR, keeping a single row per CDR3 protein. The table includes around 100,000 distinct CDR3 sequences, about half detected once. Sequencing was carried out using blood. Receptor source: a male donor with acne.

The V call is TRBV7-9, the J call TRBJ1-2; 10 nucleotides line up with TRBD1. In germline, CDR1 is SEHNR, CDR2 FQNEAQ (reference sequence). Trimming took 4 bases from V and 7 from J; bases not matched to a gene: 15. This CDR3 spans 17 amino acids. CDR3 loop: CASSSTGGLARDSGYTF. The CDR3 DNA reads TGTGCCAGCAGCTCGACAGGGGGCCTCGCGCGAGATTCTGGCTACACCTTC.

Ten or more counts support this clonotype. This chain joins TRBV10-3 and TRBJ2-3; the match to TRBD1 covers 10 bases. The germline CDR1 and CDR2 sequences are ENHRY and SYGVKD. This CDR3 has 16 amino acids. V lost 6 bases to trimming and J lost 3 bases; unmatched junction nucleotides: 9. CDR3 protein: CAIRPDRGRGTDTQYF. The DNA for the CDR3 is TGTGCCATCAGGCCCGACAGGGGGCGTGGGACAGATACGCAGTATTTT.

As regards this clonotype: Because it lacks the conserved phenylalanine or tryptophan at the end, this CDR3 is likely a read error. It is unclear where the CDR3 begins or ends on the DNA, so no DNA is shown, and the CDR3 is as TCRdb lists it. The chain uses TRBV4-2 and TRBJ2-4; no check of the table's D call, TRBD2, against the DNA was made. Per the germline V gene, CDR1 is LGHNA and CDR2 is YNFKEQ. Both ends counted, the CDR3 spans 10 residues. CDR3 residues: CASSLLAGGP.

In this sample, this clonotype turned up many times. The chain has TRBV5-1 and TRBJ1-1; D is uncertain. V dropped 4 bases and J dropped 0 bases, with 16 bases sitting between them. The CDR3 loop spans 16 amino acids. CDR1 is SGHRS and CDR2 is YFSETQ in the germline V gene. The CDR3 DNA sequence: TGCGCCAGCAGCATCCAGGTTGCGCAGATGAACACTGAAGCTTTCTTT. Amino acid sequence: CASSIQVAQMNTEAFF.

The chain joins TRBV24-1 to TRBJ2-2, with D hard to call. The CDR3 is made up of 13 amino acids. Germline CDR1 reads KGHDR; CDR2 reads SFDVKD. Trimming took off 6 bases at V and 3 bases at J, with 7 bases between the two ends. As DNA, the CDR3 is TGTGCCACCAGTACCACGGACACCGGGGAGCTGTTTTTT. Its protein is CATSTTDTGELFF.

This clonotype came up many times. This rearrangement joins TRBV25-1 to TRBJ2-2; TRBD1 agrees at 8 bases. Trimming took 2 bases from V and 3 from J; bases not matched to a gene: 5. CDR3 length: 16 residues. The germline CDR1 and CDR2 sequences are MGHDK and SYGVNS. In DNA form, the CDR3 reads TGTGCCAGCAGTGAAAATTTGGACAGGGACACCGGGGAGCTGTTTTTT. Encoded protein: CASSENLDRDTGELFF.

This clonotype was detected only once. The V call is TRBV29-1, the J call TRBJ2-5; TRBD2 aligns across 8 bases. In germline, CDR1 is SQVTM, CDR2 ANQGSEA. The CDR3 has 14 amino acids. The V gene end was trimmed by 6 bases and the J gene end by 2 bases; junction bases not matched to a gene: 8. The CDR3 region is CSVELAGGQETQYF. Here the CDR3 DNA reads TGCAGCGTGGAACTGGCGGGAGGTCAAGAGACCCAGTACTTC.

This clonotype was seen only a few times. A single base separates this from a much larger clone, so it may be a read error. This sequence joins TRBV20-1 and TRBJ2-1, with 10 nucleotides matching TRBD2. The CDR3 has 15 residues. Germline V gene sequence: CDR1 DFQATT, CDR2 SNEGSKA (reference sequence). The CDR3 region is CGARFLSGGADEQFF. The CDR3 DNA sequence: TGCGGTGCTAGGTTTTTGAGCGGGGGGGCAGATGAGCAGTTCTTC.

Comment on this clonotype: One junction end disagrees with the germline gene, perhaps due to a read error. The CDR3 DNA is TGTGCCGGCAGTTATTCCGAGGCCTACGAGCAGTACTTC. It codes for CAGSYSEAYEQYF. The gene calls are TRBV27 and TRBJ2-7; no clear D gene. The CDR3 length is 13 residues. Looked up from germline, CDR1 is MNHEY and CDR2 is SMNVEV (reference sequence).

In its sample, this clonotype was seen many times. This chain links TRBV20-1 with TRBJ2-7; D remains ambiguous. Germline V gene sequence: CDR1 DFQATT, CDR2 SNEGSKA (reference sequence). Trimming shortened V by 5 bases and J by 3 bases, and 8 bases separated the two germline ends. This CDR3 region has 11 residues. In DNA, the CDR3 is TGCAGTGCTGAGGAATACTACGAGCAGTACGTC. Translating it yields CSAEEYYEQYV.

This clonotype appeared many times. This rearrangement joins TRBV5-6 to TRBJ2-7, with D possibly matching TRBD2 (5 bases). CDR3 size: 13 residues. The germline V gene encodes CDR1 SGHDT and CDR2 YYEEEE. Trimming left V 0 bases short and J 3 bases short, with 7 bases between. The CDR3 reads CASSLAGVYEQYV. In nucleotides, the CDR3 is TGTGCCAGCAGCTTGGCCGGGGTCTACGAGCAGTACGTC.

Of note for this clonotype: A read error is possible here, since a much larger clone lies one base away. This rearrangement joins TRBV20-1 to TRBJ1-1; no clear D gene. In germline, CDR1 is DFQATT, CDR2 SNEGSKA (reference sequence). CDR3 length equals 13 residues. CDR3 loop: CSASVSLNTEVFF. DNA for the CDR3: TGCAGTGCTAGTGTCTCTCTGAATACTGAAGTTTTCTTT.

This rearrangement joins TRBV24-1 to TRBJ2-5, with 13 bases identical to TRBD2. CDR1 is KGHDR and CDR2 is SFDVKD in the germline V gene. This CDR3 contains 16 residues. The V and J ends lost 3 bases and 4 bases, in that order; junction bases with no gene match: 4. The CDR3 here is CATSDPRTSGGETQYF. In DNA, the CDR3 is TGTGCCACCAGTGATCCCCGGACTAGCGGGGGAGAGACCCAGTACTTC.

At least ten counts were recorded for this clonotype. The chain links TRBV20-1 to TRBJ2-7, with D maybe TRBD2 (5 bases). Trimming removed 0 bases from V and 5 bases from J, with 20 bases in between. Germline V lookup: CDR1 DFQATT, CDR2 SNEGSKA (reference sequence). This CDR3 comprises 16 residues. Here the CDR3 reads CSARDLKRTFRDEQYF. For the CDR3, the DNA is TGCAGTGCTAGAGATTTGAAAAGGACTTTCCGGGACGAGCAGTACTTC.

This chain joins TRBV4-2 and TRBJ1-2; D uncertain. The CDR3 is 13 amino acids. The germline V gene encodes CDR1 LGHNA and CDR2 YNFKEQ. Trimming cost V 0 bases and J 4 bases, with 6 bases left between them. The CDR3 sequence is CASSQDFSYGYTF. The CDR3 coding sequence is TGTGCCAGCAGCCAAGATTTTAGCTATGGCTACACCTTC.

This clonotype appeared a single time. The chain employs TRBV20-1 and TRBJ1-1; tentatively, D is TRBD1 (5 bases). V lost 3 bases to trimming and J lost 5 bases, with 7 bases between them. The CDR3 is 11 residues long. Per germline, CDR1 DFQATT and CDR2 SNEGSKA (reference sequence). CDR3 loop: CSARTETEAFF. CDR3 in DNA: TGCAGTGCTAGGACAGAAACTGAAGCTTTCTTT.